This T cell receptor (beta chain) was sequenced for a study of glioma-infiltrating T cells. This clonotype was observed at least ten times. Its antigen is as yet unknown. Using RNA template, CDR3s of TCR alpha and beta were amplified with iRepertoire arm-PCR. For one-step reverse transcription and amplification, roughly 100-400 ng of tissue mRNA or PBMC total RNA was used. TCRdb ran MiXCR on the multiplex PCR reads and lists one entry per CDR3 protein. The sample contains 150,000 to 200,000 distinct CDR3 sequences, around 40% of which appear only once. Study findings and constraints: CDR3 overlap between tissue and blood was very small. Above-expected tissue-blood divergence occurred in all gliomas, most in low-grade ones.

The CDR3 has 15 residues. V lost 2 bases, J lost 2 bases, and 3 bases stayed unmatched. Germline CDR1 is MDHEN and CDR2 is SYDVKM. The rearrangement joins TRBV28 to TRBJ2-5, with 9 bases fitting TRBD1. Sequenced input: glioma tissue, nonneoplastic brain tissue, or PBMCs (not recorded which). The clonotype was recovered from a human donor with low-grade glioma or glioblastoma, undergoing nonglioma brain surgery, or in good health (not recorded which). The chain's CDR3 is CASSLGQGRQETQYF. Here the CDR3 DNA reads TGTGCCAGCAGTTTAGGACAGGGGCGTCAAGAGACCCAGTACTTC. Filled out from reference TRBV28 and TRBJ2-5, the complete variable domain reads DVKVTQSSRYLVKRTGEKVFLECVQDMDHENMFWYRQDPGLGLRLIYFSYDVKMKEKGDIPEGYSVSREKKERFSLILESASTNQTSMYLCASSLGQGRQETQYFGPGTRLLVL.